The present TCR beta chain was sequenced within a study of blood T cell repertoires in COVID-19. Study overall: T cells, B-cell-depleted T cells, or PBMCs provided the cDNA or gDNA that served as material.

The assay was immunoSEQ multiplex PCR, and TCRdb's table has in-frame clones only and misses some. The data hold nearly 200,000 clones, with 86% observed a single time. Sequencing was done on a sample of peripheral blood. This TCR was sampled from a woman aged 70-85 years with acute or convalescent COVID-19.

Here the CDR3 DNA reads TGTGCTAGTGGTATATCCAGGGTAATGGAGCAGTACTTC. Its translation is CASGISRVMEQYF. This chain uses TRBV12-5 with TRBJ2-7; a weak D match, TRBD1 (5 bases). Trimming shortened V by 5 bases and J by 7 bases, and 15 bases separated the two germline ends. There are 13 residues in the CDR3. Germline CDR1 LGHNT, CDR2 FRNRAP.